The clone carrying this T cell receptor (beta chain) has a single count. Its antigen is not identified. The table came from immunoSEQ multiplex PCR; TCRdb's copy has only in-frame clones and leaves some out. The repertoire includes 25,000 to 35,000 clones, around nine tenths of them detected once, and 14% to 15% sits in the top ten. This entry belongs to a study of T cells after posttransplantation cyclophosphamide. Points from the study as a whole: TRB overlap between skin or GI tissue T cells and blood was limited.

The germline V gene encodes CDR1 SGHRS and CDR2 YFSETQ. This CDR3 is built from 15 residues. V lost 4 bases and J lost 7, with 17 bases in between. The sequencing input was PBMCs. This sequence was found in a woman in her thirties or forties with a blood cancer, CMV-positive, and with a related stem cell donor. The rearrangement uses TRBV5-1 and TRBJ1-4, with a possible D match to TRBD1 (6 bases). This chain's CDR3 is CASSVSGTTVEKLFF. For the CDR3, the DNA is TGCGCCAGCAGCGTATCCGGGACAACGGTTGAAAAACTGTTTTTT. Variable domain in full (rest from reference TRBV5-1 and TRBJ1-4): KAGVTQTPRYLIKTRGQQVTLSCSPISGHRSVSWYQQTPGQGLQFLFEYFSETQRNKGNFPGRFSGRQFSNSRSEMNVSTLELGDSALYLCASSVSGTTVEKLFFGSGTQLSVL.